Detailed here is one T cell receptor (beta chain). Its antigen is not known. The record originates from a study of CXCR3-negative and CXCR3-positive naive CD8 T cells. Overall study context: Per-library TRB read counts averaged about 1.5 +/- 0.3 million, adding up to some 150 million in total. Study-level results: Between one naive subset and the other, surface CD5 was comparable, and TCR strength was inferred from TRB CDR3 properties. CXCR3-expressing naive cells carried TRB CDR3s more hydrophobic than those of CXCR3-negative naive cells. Memory CD8+ cells showed much lower diversity, while both naive subsets displayed comparably high diversity.

The authors prepared UMI-labeled TRB cDNA libraries by 5' RACE. TCRdb reanalyzed the 5' RACE reads, giving one entry per CDR3 protein sequence and no DNA. Recorded for this sample: nearly 90,000 distinct CDR3 sequences. Germline CDR1 reads MGHRA; CDR2 reads YSYEKL. The CDR3 sequence is 14 residues long. The V call is TRBV4-1, the J call TRBJ1-5; checking the TCRdb D call of TRBD1 is not possible without DNA. The sample consisted of naive CXCR3+ CD8+ T cells from blood. Stated subset: CD45RO-CCR7+CD27+CD95- naive CD8+ T cells expressing CXCR3 (TNR3+). This clonotype was sampled from a human donor in good health. Some clones in this sample may be carry-over from other donors' samples. CDR3: CASSQDAGAEPQHF.